These T cell receptor beta chains were read from a single sample in a study of T cell responses to AZD1222 COVID-19 vaccine. Produced via immunoSEQ multiplex PCR; TCRdb's table is partial and in-frame only. The repertoire holds fewer than 150,000 clones, roughly 90% seen once, with 4.7% in the top ten. The material was peripheral blood, obtained on day 0 of AZD1222 vaccination. These receptor sequences come from an adult in good health. Each CDR3 is given with its conserved first and last residue. The order of the fields is D gene, J gene, clone size, V gene, CDR3 DNA, CDR3 protein. A D gene is named only where the DNA matches it firmly. Not all rows give a size; the values are once, few, many and, for expanded clones, a class.

NA,TRBJ1-5,NA,TRBV11-2,TGTGCCAGCAGCTTAGGGATCAATCAGCCCCAGCATTTT,CASSLGINQPQHF
NA,TRBJ2-1,NA,TRBV7-6,TGTGCCAGCAGCTTAACAGGGAGCTCCTACAATGAGCAGTTCTTC,CASSLTGSSYNEQFF
NA,TRBJ2-1,NA,TRBV5-1,TGCGCCAGCAGCTGGGCCGAAAGACCCTACAATGAGCAGTTCTTC,CASSWAERPYNEQFF
NA,TRBJ1-5,NA,TRBV5-1,TGCGCCAGCAGCTTGACAGGGAGCAATCAGCCCCAGCATTTT,CASSLTGSNQPQHF
NA,TRBJ2-7,NA,TRBV27,TGTGCCAGCAAGCGAGGTCCGGGATTATACGAGCAGTACTTC,CASKRGPGLYEQYF
NA,TRBJ2-3,NA,TRBV7-2,TGTGCCAGCAGCTTAACCCAGGGAACAGATACGCAGTATTTT,CASSLTQGTDTQYF
NA,TRBJ1-1,NA,TRBV16,TGTGCCAGCAGCCAATTCTCCGGATACGGCACTGAAGCTTTCTTT,CASSQFSGYGTEAFF
NA,TRBJ2-1,NA,TRBV2,TGTGCCAGCAGGGGGGGATTTTACAATGAGCAGTTCTTC,CASRGGFYNEQFF
NA,TRBJ1-5,NA,TRBV19,TGTGCCAGTAGTAAACGGACAGAAACGGACCAGCCCCAGCATTTT,CASSKRTETDQPQHF
TRBD1,TRBJ1-2,NA,TRBV5-1,TGCGCCAGCAGCTTGGCGGGACAGGTGGCCTATGGCTACACCTTC,CASSLAGQVAYGYTF
NA,TRBJ1-5,NA,TRBV18,TGTGCCAGCTCACCAGACTCGAGGAGCAATCAGCCCCAGCATTTT,CASSPDSRSNQPQHF
NA,TRBJ1-1,NA,TRBV30,TGTGCCTGGAGTGTACTGCCCGCCCTCGGGTTGAACACTGAAGCTTTCTTT,CAWSVLPALGLNTEAFF
NA,TRBJ1-2,once,TRBV19,TGTGCCAGTAGTATCTGGGGGTATGGCTACACCTTC,CASSIWGYGYTF
TRBD1,TRBJ1-3,NA,TRBV5-6,TGTGCCAGCAGCCTGGACAGGGGAATTGGGACCATATATTTT,CASSLDRGIGTIYF
TRBD2,TRBJ2-1,NA,TRBV5-5,TGTGCCAGCAGTGACATCCGGGCGGGAGTCAAAAATGAGCAGTTCTTC,CASSDIRAGVKNEQFF
NA,TRBJ1-5,NA,TRBV30,TGTGCCTGGAGGAACACCACAAAAACCCCAAGGCCCCAGCATTTT,CAWRNTTKTPRPQHF
NA,TRBJ1-2,NA,TRBV3-1/TRBV3-2,TGTGCCAGCAGCCAAGGGCTTAACTATGGCTACACCTTC,CASSQGLNYGYTF
NA,TRBJ1-1,NA,TRBV28,TGTGCCAGCAGTGCCTACCCCGGGACTGTGAACACTGAAGCTTTCTTT,CASSAYPGTVNTEAFF
NA,TRBJ1-4,NA,TRBV28,TGTGCCAGCACTTCTACGGGGGCAACTAATGAAAAACTGTTTTTT,CASTSTGATNEKLFF
TRBD1,TRBJ2-7,few,TRBV11-3,TGTGCCAGCAGCCCGGGACAGTCCTACGAGCAGTACTTC,CASSPGQSYEQYF
TRBD2,TRBJ2-3,NA,TRBV10-1,TGCGCCAGCACGGCTAGCGGGAGCACAGATACGCAGTATTTT,CASTASGSTDTQYF
TRBD1,TRBJ1-5,NA,TRBV10-3,TGTGCCATCTCTAGGGGACAGGGGGCGGATCAGCCCCAGCATTTT,CAISRGQGADQPQHF
TRBD1,TRBJ1-4,NA,TRBV19,TGTGCCAGTACTCACCCCCGCCGGACAGGGGGCTCTGAAAAACTGTTTTTT,CASTHPRRTGGSEKLFF
NA,TRBJ2-5,NA,TRBV30,TGTGCCTGGAGTATACTGGAAATCGAGGAGACCCAGTACTTC,CAWSILEIEETQYF
NA,TRBJ2-5,once,TRBV5-1,TGCGCCAGCAGCTTGGCCAACACAGGGTCCGAGACCCAGTACTTC,CASSLANTGSETQYF
NA,TRBJ2-2,NA,TRBV27,TGTGCCAGCAGCTACGGTACGGCAACCGGGGAGCTGTTTTTT,CASSYGTATGELFF
TRBD1,TRBJ1-3,NA,TRBV19,TGTGCCAGTTCCGCGACAGGGACCCCCCAAAACACCATATATTTT,CASSATGTPQNTIYF
NA,TRBJ1-3,once,TRBV7-6,TGTGCCAGCAGCACCAGCGGAAACACCATATATTTT,CASSTSGNTIYF
NA,TRBJ2-4,NA,TRBV25-1,TGTGCCAGTACGGCCGGGGGTAGTAACATTCAGTACTTC,CASTAGGSNIQYF
TRBD2,TRBJ2-7,NA,TRBV10-2,TGCGCCAGCAGTGAGTCCGGGACTAGCGGATACTACGAGCAGTACTTC,CASSESGTSGYYEQYF
NA,TRBJ1-1,NA,TRBV11-2,TGTGCCAGCAGCTTAGTACAGGGAGGCACTGAAGCTTTCTTT,CASSLVQGGTEAFF
NA,TRBJ1-1,NA,TRBV9,TGTGCCAGCAGCGTAGTGGGGGGTTCTGAAGCTTTCTTT,CASSVVGGSEAFF
NA,TRBJ2-1,NA,TRBV28,TGTGCCGTGGGGGCGGGAGTGAACAATGAGCAGTTCTTC,CAVGAGVNNEQFF
TRBD1,TRBJ1-2,NA,TRBV14,TGTGCCAGTAGCCAAGATCGGGACAGGGAACTGTATGGCTACACCTTC,CASSQDRDRELYGYTF
NA,TRBJ1-2,NA,TRBV19,TGTGCCAGTAGTCACTCCACACCCGTTAACTATGGCTACACCTTC,CASSHSTPVNYGYTF
NA,TRBJ2-2,NA,TRBV5-4,TGTGCCAGCAGCGTTGGTGTCCGTAACACCGGGGAGCTGTTTTTT,CASSVGVRNTGELFF
TRBD1,TRBJ1-1,NA,TRBV18,TGTGCCAGCTCACTTCAGACCGGGACAGCCTACACTGAAGCTTTCTTT,CASSLQTGTAYTEAFF
NA,TRBJ2-3,NA,TRBV11-2,TGTGCCAGCAGCTTAGCCCAAACCACCCCAGATACGCAGTATTTT,CASSLAQTTPDTQYF
TRBD1,TRBJ2-5,NA,TRBV10-2,TGCGCCAGCAGTGAGTCAGGGACAGGGGTTGAGGAGACCCAGTACTTC,CASSESGTGVEETQYF
TRBD1,TRBJ1-2,few,TRBV19,TGTGCCAGTAGCCAAATCGCGGCAGGGGGAACTAACTATGGCTACACCTTC,CASSQIAAGGTNYGYTF